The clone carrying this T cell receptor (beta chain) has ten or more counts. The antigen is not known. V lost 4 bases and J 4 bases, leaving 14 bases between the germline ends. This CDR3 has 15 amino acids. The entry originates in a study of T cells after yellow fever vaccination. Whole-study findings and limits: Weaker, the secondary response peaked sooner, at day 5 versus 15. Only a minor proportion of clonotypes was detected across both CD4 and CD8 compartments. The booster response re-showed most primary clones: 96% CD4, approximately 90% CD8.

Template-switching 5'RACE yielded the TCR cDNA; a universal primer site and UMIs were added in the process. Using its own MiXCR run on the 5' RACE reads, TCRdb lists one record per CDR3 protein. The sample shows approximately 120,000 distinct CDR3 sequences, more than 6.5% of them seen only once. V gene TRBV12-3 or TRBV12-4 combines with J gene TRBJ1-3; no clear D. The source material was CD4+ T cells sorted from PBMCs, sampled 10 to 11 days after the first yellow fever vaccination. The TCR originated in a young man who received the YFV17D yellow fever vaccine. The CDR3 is CASSSGVGSGNTIYF. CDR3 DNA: TGTGCCAGCAGTTCCGGGGTTGGTTCCGGAAACACCATATATTTT.